These 32 T cell receptor beta chains were sequenced from one sample in a study of cytomegalovirus exposure and HLA in healthy donors. Primers for the PCR totalled 60 Vbeta and 13 Jbeta. Repertoires were generated with immunoSEQ multiplex PCR, while TCRdb's copy carries only in-frame clones and drops some. The data contain roughly 100,000 clones, 65% to 85% of them singletons. The sequenced sample consisted of PBMCs. These receptors came from a man in his forties in good health and CMV-seropositive.

The chain is built from TRBV5-1 and TRBJ2-3, with D unresolved. Germline V lookup: CDR1 SGHRS, CDR2 YFSETQ. CDR3 length: 14 residues. V gave up 0 bases and J gave up 1 base, with 6 bases separating them. Here the CDR3 DNA reads TGCGCCAGCAGCTTGGCCACAGGCACAGATACGCAGTATTTT. Translated, it gives CASSLATGTDTQYF.

The chain employs TRBV28 and TRBJ2-4; weak D call: TRBD2 (5 bases). V lost 1 base to trimming and J lost 6 bases, with 7 bases between them. The CDR3 spans 13 residues. Germline CDR1 reads MDHEN; CDR2 reads SYDVKM. CDR3 nucleotides: TGTGCCAGCAGTTTATCTCGGGGAAACATTCAGTACTTC. Translated: CASSLSRGNIQYF.

The J gene is TRBJ2-5, the V gene TRBV19; D is possibly TRBD1 (5 bases). Trimming pared 4 bases from V and 13 bases from J, leaving 19 bases between. CDR3 size: 13 residues. Germline V gene lookup returns CDR1 LNHDA and CDR2 SQIVND (reference sequence). CDR3 residues: CASSTPSDSRRYF. As DNA, the CDR3 is TGTGCCAGTAGTACCCCGTCTGACAGTCGACGGTACTTC.

The V call is TRBV7-9, the J call TRBJ1-4, with a possible D match to TRBD1 (5 bases). The CDR3 loop spans 15 amino acids. The germline V gene encodes CDR1 SEHNR and CDR2 FQNEAQ (reference sequence). Between the trimmed V and J ends, which lost 5 bases and 8 bases, there was a span of 18 bases. The CDR3 is CASSTPRSRGEKLFF. The DNA for the CDR3 is TGTGCCAGCAGCACACCCAGGTCACGGGGGGAAAAACTGTTTTTT.

The chain has TRBV7-9 and TRBJ2-1; 8 bases agree with TRBD1. Germline V gene data show CDR1 as SEHNR and CDR2 as FQNEAQ (reference sequence). J lost 5 bases, V lost 1 base, and 1 base had no gene match. CDR3 length: 14 residues. The CDR3 sequence: CASSLGGQDNEQFF. In DNA form, the CDR3 reads TGTGCCAGCAGCTTAGGGGGACAGGACAATGAGCAGTTCTTC.

The chain carries TRBV5-5 and TRBJ1-5, with 8 bases identical to TRBD1. CDR1 and CDR2 from the germline V gene are SGHKS and YYEKEE (reference sequence). With V trimmed by 2 bases and J by 0 bases, 7 bases remained unmatched. The CDR3 sequence is 17 residues long. The CDR3 loop reads CASSFTTGTGSNQPQHF. Written as DNA, the CDR3 is TGTGCCAGCAGCTTTACAACCGGGACAGGTAGCAATCAGCCCCAGCATTTT.

The chain carries TRBV7-8 and TRBJ1-2; 11 nucleotides match TRBD1. V lost 5 bases, J lost 5 bases, and 7 bases stayed unmatched. CDR1 is SGHVS and CDR2 is FQNEAQ in the germline V gene. The CDR3 length is 15 residues. The CDR3 protein is CASSVDRGRSYGYTF. The CDR3 DNA follows: TGTGCCAGCAGCGTGGACAGGGGGCGAAGTTATGGCTACACCTTC.

V and J are TRBV30 and TRBJ2-7; 8 nucleotides match TRBD1. Germline loops: CDR1 GTSNPN, CDR2 SVGIG (reference sequence). The CDR3 extends over 16 amino acids. The trim removed 3 bases at V and 0 bases at J, leaving 10 bases unmatched. The CDR3 DNA reads TGTGCCTGGAGCTTTCCGGGACAGGTACCCTCCTACGAGCAGTACTTC. Amino acid sequence: CAWSFPGQVPSYEQYF.

This rearrangement joins TRBV11-2 to TRBJ2-1; TRBD2 aligns across 11 bases. The CDR3 loop spans 15 amino acids. Trimming removed 6 bases from V and 4 bases from J; junction bases left unmatched: 5. Germline loops: CDR1 SGHAT, CDR2 FQNNGV. The CDR3 spells CASRARLAGYNEQFF. CDR3 in DNA: TGTGCCAGCAGAGCTCGACTAGCGGGGTACAATGAGCAGTTCTTC.

This chain joins TRBV19 and TRBJ2-5, with 9 bases fitting TRBD1. The V gene end was trimmed by 6 bases and the J gene end by 5 bases; junction bases not matched to a gene: 13. Per germline, CDR1 LNHDA and CDR2 SQIVND (reference sequence). The CDR3 is 16 amino acids. CDR3 coding DNA: TGTGCCAGTAGGGGGAGAACAGGGGGCGATTTGGAGACCCAGTACTTC. Its protein is CASRGRTGGDLETQYF.

This clone was seen a handful of times. The J gene is TRBJ2-1, the V gene TRBV6-1; tentatively, D is TRBD1 (5 bases). Deletions cut 7 bases from V and 8 bases from J, with 21 bases between. Germline V CDR1 and CDR2: MNHNS, SASEGT. This CDR3 is built from 15 residues. The CDR3 DNA is TGTGCCAGCACCTCCCTCAGGGTCGGAGCGCATGAGCAGTTCTTC. Translation gives CASTSLRVGAHEQFF.

This chain connects TRBV27 to TRBJ2-2; possibly TRBD1 for D (6 bases). Germline V gene sequence: CDR1 MNHEY, CDR2 SMNVEV (reference sequence). V lost 1 base, J lost 4 bases, and 7 bases lay in between. CDR3 size: 14 residues. CDR3 coding DNA: TGTGCCAGCAGTTTATTACAGGGCACCGGGGAGCTGTTTTTT. Translated: CASSLLQGTGELFF.

V and J are TRBV27 and TRBJ1-2; TRBD1 aligns across 8 bases. This CDR3 has 17 amino acids. Germline V CDR1 and CDR2: MNHEY, SMNVEV (reference sequence). The V gene end was trimmed by 6 bases and the J gene end by 4 bases; junction bases not matched to a gene: 16. In nucleotides, the CDR3 is TGTGCCAGCAGCCCCTATGGGGACAGGACCGTAGGCTATGGCTACACCTTC. It specifies CASSPYGDRTVGYGYTF.

The chain employs TRBV2 and TRBJ1-2, with D uncertain. Looked up from germline, CDR1 is SNHLY and CDR2 is FYNNEI. V was pared by 6 bases and J by 5 bases, with 22 bases between. This CDR3 region has 16 residues. The CDR3 loop reads CASRSTVNSLLYGYTF. Here the CDR3 DNA reads TGTGCCAGCAGATCCACAGTCAATTCCCTATTATATGGCTACACCTTC.

The chain has TRBV7-9 and TRBJ2-4; TRBD1 aligns across 9 bases. The CDR3 has 18 amino acids. The germline V gene has CDR1 SEHNR and CDR2 FQNEAQ (reference sequence). J lost 1 base, V lost 4 bases, and 11 bases had no gene match. The CDR3 coding sequence is TGTGCCAGCAGCTCCTTCTGGGACAGGGTGATGGCCAAAAACATTCAGTACTTC. Protein: CASSSFWDRVMAKNIQYF. The entire variable domain, with the rest obtained from reference TRBV7-9 and TRBJ2-4, is as follows: DTGVSQNPRHKITKRGQNVTFRCDPISEHNRLYWYRQTLGQGPEFLTYFQNEAQLEKSRLLSDRFSAERPKGSFSTLEIQRTEQGDSAMYLCASSSFWDRVMAKNIQYFGAGTRLSVL.

The chain couples TRBV2 to TRBJ1-2; 7 nucleotides match TRBD1. The CDR3 sequence is 13 residues long. Germline values: CDR1 SNHLY, CDR2 FYNNEI. V gave up 9 bases and J gave up 2 bases; unmatched junction bases: 6. The chain's CDR3 is CASSTGDNYGYTF. In DNA form, the CDR3 reads TGTGCCAGTAGTACAGGGGACAACTATGGCTACACCTTC.

V usage is TRBV4-1 and J usage is TRBJ2-2, with no clear D. Germline V lookup: CDR1 MGHRA, CDR2 YSYEKL. The CDR3 is 16 residues long. V was cut by 2 bases and J by 2 bases, with 12 bases left in between. CDR3 in DNA: TGCGCCAGCAGCCAACCTACTGAGATTAACACCGGGGAGCTGTTTTTT. It specifies CASSQPTEINTGELFF.

A remark on this clone: Compared with germline, one end of the junction differs, possibly owing to a read error. This chain uses TRBV7-9 with TRBJ1-1, with 10 bases matching TRBD1. This CDR3 region has 16 residues. Germline loops: CDR1 SEHNR, CDR2 FQNEAQ (reference sequence). The CDR3 nucleotides are TGTTCCAGCAGCCAACCCGGGACAGGGGTCTTCACTGAAGCTTTCTTT. Translated, it gives CSSSQPGTGVFTEAFF.

This clone was found a few times. The chain couples TRBV6-6 to TRBJ2-7; D call uncertain. Germline V gene lookup returns CDR1 MNHNY and CDR2 SVGAGI (reference sequence). CDR3 length: 13 amino acids. The germline V and J ends were trimmed by 6 bases and 3 bases, with 12 bases remaining between them. The CDR3 nucleotides are TGTGCCAGCAGCCAAGACATACTCTACGAGCAGTACTTC. It is translated as CASSQDILYEQYF.

This chain connects TRBV5-5 to TRBJ2-2; TRBD2 matches at 8 bases. V lost 0 bases to trimming and J lost 7 bases; unmatched junction nucleotides: 17. The CDR3 sequence is 19 residues long. CDR1 is SGHKS, CDR2 YYEKEE, per germline (reference sequence). CDR3 region: CASSLAILAGLRYGGELFF. In DNA form, the CDR3 reads TGTGCCAGCAGCTTGGCCATATTAGCGGGATTACGGTATGGCGGGGAGCTGTTTTTT.

This clone appeared once. The rearrangement links TRBV2 to TRBJ2-7; D is uncertain. Germline V CDR1 and CDR2: SNHLY, FYNNEI. There are 15 residues in the CDR3. V gave up 0 bases and J gave up 5 bases, with 14 bases separating them. This chain's CDR3 is CASSEAEAPENEQYF. CDR3 in DNA: TGTGCCAGCAGTGAAGCAGAGGCCCCCGAGAACGAGCAGTACTTC.

The V call is TRBV6-6, the J call TRBJ1-5, with 9 bases that match TRBD1. Germline CDR1 reads MNHNY; CDR2 reads SVGAGI (reference sequence). The CDR3 covers 14 residues. The V and J ends lost 5 bases and 7 bases, in that order; junction bases with no gene match: 6. CDR3 amino acids: CASSLTGGGQPQHF. As DNA, the CDR3 is TGTGCCAGCAGTCTTACAGGGGGCGGACAGCCCCAGCATTTT.

The rearrangement links TRBV30 to TRBJ2-7, with 9 bases that match TRBD1. The germline CDR1 and CDR2 sequences are GTSNPN and SVGIG (reference sequence). This CDR3 spans 15 amino acids. Germline trimming cut 0 bases from V and 5 bases from J; bases unmatched to any gene: 8. The CDR3 loop is CAWSVLGQGSHEQYF. In nucleotides, the CDR3 is TGTGCCTGGAGTGTATTGGGACAGGGAAGCCACGAGCAGTACTTC.

The chain carries TRBV5-1 and TRBJ2-7, with a weak D call TRBD2 (6 bases). Germline V gives CDR1 SGHRS, CDR2 YFSETQ. Deletions cut 0 bases from V and 0 bases from J, with 10 bases between. The CDR3 totals 15 residues. The CDR3 reads CASSLEAGYSYEQYF. The CDR3 DNA reads as TGCGCCAGCAGCTTGGAGGCGGGATACTCCTACGAGCAGTACTTC.

The chain carries TRBV7-6 and TRBJ2-1; D is perhaps TRBD1 (5 bases). Germline-derived CDR1 and CDR2 are SGHVS and FNYEAQ. Trimming left V 1 base short and J 2 bases short, with 12 bases between. CDR3 size: 16 residues. The CDR3 protein is CASSLEGLGPYNEQFF. DNA of the CDR3: TGTGCCAGCAGCTTAGAGGGATTGGGGCCCTACAATGAGCAGTTCTTC.

The chain combines TRBV10-3 with TRBJ2-1; 8 nucleotides agree with TRBD2. There are 13 residues in the CDR3. V dropped 5 bases and J dropped 10; count of bases not matched to a gene: 7. CDR1 and CDR2 (germline): ENHRY, SYGVKD. The CDR3: CAISPSGSKEQFF. The CDR3 DNA reads TGTGCCATCAGTCCGAGCGGGAGCAAGGAGCAGTTCTTC.

This clone was seen only a few times. CDR3 sequence (DNA): TGCGCCAGCAGCCACCTCCGGGGACAGTCGAACACTGAAGCTTTCTTT. Amino acids: CASSHLRGQSNTEAFF. The rearrangement links TRBV4-1 to TRBJ1-1, with 7 bases fitting TRBD1. The trim removed 3 bases at V and 1 base at J, leaving 8 bases unmatched. Germline V gene data show CDR1 as MGHRA and CDR2 as YSYEKL. The CDR3 is made up of 16 amino acids.

This chain joins TRBV28 and TRBJ2-3; D perhaps matches TRBD2 (6 bases). The V end lost 6 bases, the J end lost 3 bases, and 19 bases lay between the germline ends. This CDR3 has 16 residues. Germline-derived CDR1 and CDR2 are MDHEN and SYDVKM. The CDR3 protein is CASSAAGRGGTDTQYF. The CDR3 DNA follows: TGTGCCAGCAGCGCGGCTGGGCGGGGTGGGACAGATACGCAGTATTTT.

The CDR3 DNA follows: TGTGCCAGCAGTCGACAGGGGCGGTCCACCACAGATACGCAGTATTTT. Its protein is CASSRQGRSTTDTQYF. V usage is TRBV27 and J usage is TRBJ2-3; TRBD1 matches 8 bases. The V segment lost 5 bases and the J segment 2 bases; nucleotides outside the gene matches: 9. The CDR3 sequence is 16 residues long. From germline, CDR1 is MNHEY and CDR2 SMNVEV (reference sequence).

V usage is TRBV7-2 and J usage is TRBJ2-7; D is ambiguous. V was shortened by 3 bases and J by 1 base, with 10 bases between the two germline ends. CDR3 size: 14 residues. From germline, CDR1 is SGHTA and CDR2 FQGNSA. The CDR3 nucleotides read TGTGCCAGCAGCTTGGTAGAGTGGTCCTACGAGCAGTACTTC. This codes for CASSLVEWSYEQYF. The full variable domain, in which reference TRBV7-2 and TRBJ2-7 provide the parts outside the CDR3, is GAGVSQSPSNKVTEKGKDVELRCDPISGHTALYWYRQSLGQGLEFLIYFQGNSAPDKSGLPSDRFSAERTGGSVSTLTIQRTQQEDSAVYLCASSLVEWSYEQYFGPGTRLTVT.

The chain joins TRBV2 to TRBJ1-1; no reliable D call. CDR3 length: 14 residues. In germline, CDR1 is SNHLY, CDR2 FYNNEI. The V end was cut by 7 bases, the J end by 5 bases, with 17 bases between. CDR3 coding DNA: TGTGCCAGCACCGAAGTCCGGGGAGAAACTGAAGCTTTCTTT. Amino acids: CASTEVRGETEAFF.

The genes are TRBV4-1 and TRBJ2-7, with 9 bases fitting TRBD1. The CDR3 runs to 16 residues. V lost 2 bases, J lost 7 bases, and 12 bases stayed unmatched. CDR1 is MGHRA, CDR2 YSYEKL, per germline. CDR3: CASSQQTGDRAGEQYF. CDR3 DNA: TGCGCCAGCAGCCAACAGACCGGGGACAGGGCGGGGGAGCAGTACTTC.